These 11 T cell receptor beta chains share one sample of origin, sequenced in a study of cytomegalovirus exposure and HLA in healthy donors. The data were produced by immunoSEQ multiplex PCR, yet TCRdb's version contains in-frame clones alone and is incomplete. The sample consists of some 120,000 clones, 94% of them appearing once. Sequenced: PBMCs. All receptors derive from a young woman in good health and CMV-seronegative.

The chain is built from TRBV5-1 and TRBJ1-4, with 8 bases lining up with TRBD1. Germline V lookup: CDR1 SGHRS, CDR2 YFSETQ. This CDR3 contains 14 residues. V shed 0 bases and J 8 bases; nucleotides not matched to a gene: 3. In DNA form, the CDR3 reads TGCGCCAGCAGCTTGGTACAGGGGGACGAAAAACTGTTTTTT. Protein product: CASSLVQGDEKLFF.

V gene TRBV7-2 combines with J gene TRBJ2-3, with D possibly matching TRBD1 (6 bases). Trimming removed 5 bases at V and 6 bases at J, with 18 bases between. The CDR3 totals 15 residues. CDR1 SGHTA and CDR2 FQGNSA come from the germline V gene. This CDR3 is CASSADGQRGDTQYF. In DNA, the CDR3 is TGTGCCAGCAGCGCGGATGGACAGCGAGGGGATACGCAGTATTTT.

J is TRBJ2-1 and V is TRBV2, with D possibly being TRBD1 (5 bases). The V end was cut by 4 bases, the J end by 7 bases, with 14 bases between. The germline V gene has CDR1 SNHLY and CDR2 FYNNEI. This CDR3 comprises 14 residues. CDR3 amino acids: CASSVTGLGNEQFF. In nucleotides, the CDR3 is TGTGCCAGCAGTGTTACAGGCCTGGGTAATGAGCAGTTCTTC.

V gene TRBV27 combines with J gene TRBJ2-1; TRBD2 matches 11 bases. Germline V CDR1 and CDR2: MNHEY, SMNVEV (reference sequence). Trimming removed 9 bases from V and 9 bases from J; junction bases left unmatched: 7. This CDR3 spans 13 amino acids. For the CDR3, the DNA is TGTGCCAGTAGCGGGAGGGACGGAGGTGAGCAGTTCTTC. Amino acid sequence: CASSGRDGGEQFF.

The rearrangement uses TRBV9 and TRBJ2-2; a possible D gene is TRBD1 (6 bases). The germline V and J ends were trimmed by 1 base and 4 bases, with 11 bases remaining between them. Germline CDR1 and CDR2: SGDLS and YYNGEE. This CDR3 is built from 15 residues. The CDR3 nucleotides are TGTGCCAGCAGCGTAAACAGGGAAGGCACCGGGGAGCTGTTTTTT. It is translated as CASSVNREGTGELFF. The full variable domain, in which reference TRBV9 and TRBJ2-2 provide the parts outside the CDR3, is DSGVTQTPKHLITATGQRVTLRCSPRSGDLSVYWYQQSLDQGLQFLIQYYNGEERAKGNILERFSAQQFPDLHSELNLSSLELGDSALYFCASSVNREGTGELFFGEGSRLTVL.

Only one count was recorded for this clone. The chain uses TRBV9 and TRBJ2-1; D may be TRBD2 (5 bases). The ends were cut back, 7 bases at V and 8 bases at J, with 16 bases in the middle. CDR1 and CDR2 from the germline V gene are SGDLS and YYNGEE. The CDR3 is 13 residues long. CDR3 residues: CASGNSLGDEQFF. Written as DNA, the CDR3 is TGTGCCAGCGGGAACTCCCTCGGGGATGAGCAGTTCTTC.

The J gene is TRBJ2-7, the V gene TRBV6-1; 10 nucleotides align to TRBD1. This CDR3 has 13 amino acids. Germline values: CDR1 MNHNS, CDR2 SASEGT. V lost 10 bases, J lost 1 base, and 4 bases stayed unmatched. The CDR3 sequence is CATGDRGSYEQYF. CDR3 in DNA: TGTGCCACCGGGGACAGGGGATCCTACGAGCAGTACTTC.

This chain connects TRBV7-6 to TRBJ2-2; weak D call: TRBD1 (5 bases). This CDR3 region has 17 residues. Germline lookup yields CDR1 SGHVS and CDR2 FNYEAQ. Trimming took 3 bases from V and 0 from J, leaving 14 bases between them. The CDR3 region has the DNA TGTGCCAGCAGCTTGTATCACCACAGGACGAACACCGGGGAGCTGTTTTTT. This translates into CASSLYHHRTNTGELFF.

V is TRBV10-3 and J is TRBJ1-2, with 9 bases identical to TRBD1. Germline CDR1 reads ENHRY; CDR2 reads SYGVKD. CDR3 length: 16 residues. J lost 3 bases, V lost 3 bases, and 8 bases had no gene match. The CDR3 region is CAISEVGTGSDYGYTF. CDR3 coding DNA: TGTGCCATCAGTGAAGTTGGGACAGGGTCTGACTATGGCTACACCTTC.

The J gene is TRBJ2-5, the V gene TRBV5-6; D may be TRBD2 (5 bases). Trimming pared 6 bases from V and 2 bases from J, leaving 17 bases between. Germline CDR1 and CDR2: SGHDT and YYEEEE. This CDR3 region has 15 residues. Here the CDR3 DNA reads TGTGCCAGCATCTCCTGGAGGCGCTTACAAGAGACCCAGTACTTC. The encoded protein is CASISWRRLQETQYF.

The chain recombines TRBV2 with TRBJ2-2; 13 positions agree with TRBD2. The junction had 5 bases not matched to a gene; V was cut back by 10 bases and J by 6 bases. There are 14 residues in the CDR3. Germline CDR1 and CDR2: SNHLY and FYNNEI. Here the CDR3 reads CATGLAGTSGELFF. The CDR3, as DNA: TGTGCCACGGGACTAGCGGGGACCTCCGGGGAGCTGTTTTTT.